The present T cell receptor beta chain was sequenced within a study of T-cell reconstitution after alpha-beta-depleted transplantation in children. The germline V and J ends were trimmed by 2 bases and 3 bases, with 10 bases remaining between them. Germline CDR1 and CDR2: MNHEY and SMNVEV (reference sequence). The CDR3 covers 15 residues. The TCRbeta library was prepared with unique molecular identifiers. TCRdb itself ran the PCR reads through MiXCR, one entry per CDR3 protein. The table lists roughly 300,000 distinct CDR3 sequences, 10% of them singletons. The V call is TRBV27, the J call TRBJ2-2; unclear D gene. The sequence was collected from a human donor who donated a stem cell graft to a child with acute lymphoblastic leukemia. The sequencing used PBMCs from the stem cell graft donor, collected from the stem cell graft. CDR3 sequence: CASSLGRADTGELFF. The CDR3 DNA is TGTGCCAGCAGTTTAGGCCGGGCTGACACCGGGGAGCTGTTTTTT.